Described below is a single T cell receptor (beta chain) sequence and its context. This specimen belongs to a study of blood T cells in healthy people across ages. This CDR3 contains 14 residues. Trimming pared 6 bases from V and 0 bases from J, leaving 9 bases between. Primers used in a second PCR of roughly 6 to 11 cycles were a sample-barcoded 5' primer and a J-beta primer mix. Each CDR3 protein gets one entry after TCRdb re-called the 5' RACE reads with MiXCR. The sample has 1.5 million to 2 million distinct CDR3 sequences; about two fifths are singletons. V usage is TRBV12-3 or TRBV12-4 and J usage is TRBJ2-4; a possible D gene is TRBD1 (6 bases). Sequenced sample: blood. This receptor was taken from a human donor in good health. CDR3 amino acids: CASRKDRAKNIQYF. The CDR3 DNA is TGTGCCAGCAGAAAGGACAGAGCCAAAAACATTCAGTACTTC.